These T cell receptor beta chains were read from a single sample in a study of OX40 agonist ivuxolimab in advanced cancers. Some clones are missing from TCRdb's copy, which holds only in-frame ones; the method was immunoSEQ multiplex PCR. The top ten hold around 0.43% of the sample, which has fewer than 95,000 clones, 75% to 95% seen once. The sample was CD4+ or CD8+ T cells sorted from blood, taken in a trial of the OX40 agonist ivuxolimab. These receptors were taken from an adult with an advanced solid tumor such as melanoma, head and neck, liver or kidney cancer. CDR3s include the opening cysteine and the closing phenylalanine or tryptophan. The order of the fields is V gene, D gene, clone size, J gene, CDR3 protein, CDR3 DNA. A D gene is named only where the DNA matches it firmly. Size tells how often a clone was seen (once, few, many) or the class of an expanded clone, and some rows leave it out.

TRBV5-6,-,-,TRBJ1-1,CASSPDRRNTEAFF,TGTGCCAGCAGCCCCGACAGGAGGAACACTGAAGCTTTCTTT
TRBV5-1,-,once,TRBJ2-3,CASSFDTDTQYF,TGCGCCAGCAGCTTTGACACAGATACGCAGTATTTT
TRBV5-1,-,-,TRBJ2-7,CASSLQGGSSYEQYF,TGCGCCAGCAGCTTGCAGGGGGGCAGCTCCTACGAGCAGTACTTC
TRBV10-3,-,-,TRBJ1-5,CAIRAVWSNQPQHF,TGTGCCATCAGGGCCGTGTGGAGCAATCAGCCCCAGCATTTT
TRBV5-1,TRBD2,-,TRBJ2-3,CASSRAGGTILDTQYF,TGCGCCAGCAGTAGAGCGGGAGGTACCATATTAGATACGCAGTATTTT
TRBV6-4,-,-,TRBJ2-1,CASSDGSVSEQFF,TGTGCCAGCAGTGACGGGAGTGTAAGTGAGCAGTTCTTC
TRBV27,TRBD2,-,TRBJ2-1,CASSFGGGRGNEQFF,TGTGCCAGCAGTTTTGGCGGGGGGAGAGGGAATGAGCAGTTCTTC
TRBV5-1,-,-,TRBJ1-1,CASSRTDESTEAFF,TGCGCCAGCTCACGGACCGATGAGAGCACTGAAGCTTTCTTT
TRBV7-2,-,-,TRBJ2-1,CASSLRARGDNEQFF,TGTGCCAGCAGCTTAAGGGCTAGAGGGGACAATGAGCAGTTCTTC
TRBV6-5,TRBD2,-,TRBJ2-4,CASSYSSGEGHIQYF,TGTGCCAGCAGTTACTCGTCCGGGGAGGGTCACATTCAGTACTTC
TRBV6-5,-,-,TRBJ1-1,CASSYSGQATSEAFF,TGTGCCAGCAGTTACTCGGGGCAGGCTACCAGTGAAGCTTTCTTT
TRBV5-6,-,-,TRBJ1-1,CASSLRNTEAFF,TGTGCCAGCAGCTTACGGAACACTGAAGCTTTCTTT
TRBV6-1,-,-,TRBJ1-1,CASTLAGRAFF,TGTGCCAGCACCTTAGCAGGGCGAGCTTTCTTT
TRBV19,TRBD1,-,TRBJ2-1,CASNRDRFYNEQFF,TGTGCCAGCAACCGGGACAGATTTTACAATGAGCAGTTCTTC
TRBV5-1,-,-,TRBJ1-4,CASSLGTTGEKLFF,TGCGCCAGCAGCCTGGGGACCACCGGTGAAAAACTGTTTTTT
TRBV6-5,-,-,TRBJ1-2,CASTSWVRPGYTF,TGTGCCAGCACCTCTTGGGTGAGGCCTGGCTACACCTTC
TRBV19,TRBD1,-,TRBJ2-7,CASSDRGPRYEQYF,TGTGCCAGTAGCGACAGGGGGCCGCGATACGAGCAGTACTTC
TRBV11-2,TRBD2,few,TRBJ2-2,CASRRLAGRAGELFF,TGTGCCAGCAGAAGACTAGCGGGAAGGGCCGGGGAGCTGTTTTTT
TRBV6-6,-,-,TRBJ2-5,CASSYPLQGQETQYF,TGTGCCAGCAGTTACCCATTACAGGGTCAAGAGACCCAGTACTTC
TRBV5-4,TRBD1,-,TRBJ2-3,CASSLDGWAGGYF,TGTGCCAGCAGCTTGGATGGATGGGCAGGGGGGTATTTT
TRBV7-2,TRBD1,-,TRBJ1-2,CASSPGTANYGYTF,TGTGCCAGCAGCCCAGGGACAGCTAACTATGGCTACACCTTC
TRBV28,TRBD2,once,TRBJ2-4,CASSLWSSGSRDIQYF,TGTGCCAGCAGTTTATGGTCTAGCGGGAGTAGAGACATTCAGTACTTC
TRBV6-1,TRBD2,-,TRBJ2-3,CASSEPGLAGGTDTQYF,TGTGCCAGCAGTGAACCCGGACTAGCGGGAGGAACAGATACGCAGTATTTT
TRBV29-1,-,-,TRBJ1-2,CSVPLTGGRNYGYTF,TGCAGCGTACCCTTAACAGGAGGCAGGAACTATGGCTACACCTTC
TRBV7-8,TRBD2,-,TRBJ2-2,CASSLELAGAANTGELFF,TGTGCCAGCAGCTTAGAACTAGCGGGGGCTGCGAACACCGGGGAGCTGTTTTTT
TRBV28,-,-,TRBJ2-5,CASSPRQLSETQYF,TGTGCCAGCAGTCCAAGACAGCTCTCGGAGACCCAGTACTTC
TRBV30,-,few,TRBJ1-1,CAWIEGVNTEAFF,TGTGCCTGGATTGAAGGGGTGAACACTGAAGCTTTCTTT